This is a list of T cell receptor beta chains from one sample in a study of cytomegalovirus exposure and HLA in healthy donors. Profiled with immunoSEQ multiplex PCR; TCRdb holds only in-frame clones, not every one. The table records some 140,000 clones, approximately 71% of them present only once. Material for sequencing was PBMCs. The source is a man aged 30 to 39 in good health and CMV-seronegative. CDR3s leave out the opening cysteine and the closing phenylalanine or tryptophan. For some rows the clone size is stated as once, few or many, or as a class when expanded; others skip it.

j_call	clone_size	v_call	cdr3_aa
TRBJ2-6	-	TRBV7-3	ASSLTSGGRGANVLT
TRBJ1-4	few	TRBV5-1	ASSAQGSEKLF
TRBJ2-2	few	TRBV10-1	ASSEGRADTGELF
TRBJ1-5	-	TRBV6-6	ATTRGGGDQPQH
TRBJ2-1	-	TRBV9	ASSVGSNNEQF
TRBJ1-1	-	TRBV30	AWTGGGGTAEAF
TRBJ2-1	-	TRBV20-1	SATRDPYQF
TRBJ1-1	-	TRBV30	AWSGRQGAPLGTEAF
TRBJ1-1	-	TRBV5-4	ASSLWGGGSEAF
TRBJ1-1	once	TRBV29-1	SVGTDEAF
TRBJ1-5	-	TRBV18	ASSPGRDQPQH
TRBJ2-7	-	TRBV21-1	ASSKESAGRCFEQY
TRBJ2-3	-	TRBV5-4	APGIPGTDTQY
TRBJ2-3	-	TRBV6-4	ASSVTGTGGLPQY
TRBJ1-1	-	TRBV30	AWSVLRGAEAF